These 10 T cell receptor beta chains were sequenced from one sample in a study of T cell responses to AZD1222 COVID-19 vaccine. Assay: immunoSEQ multiplex PCR; the TCRdb copy retains only in-frame clones and omits some. The table includes some 120,000 clones, about 82% detected once. This specimen consisted of peripheral blood, obtained on day 0 of AZD1222 vaccination. Receptors originate from an adult in good health.

CDR3: CASSPRDRVHEQYF. The CDR3 nucleotides read TGCGCCAGCAGCCCCCGGGACAGGGTCCACGAGCAGTACTTC. The V gene is TRBV5-1, the J gene TRBJ2-7; 9 nucleotides align to TRBD1. The CDR3 covers 14 residues. Germline CDR1 is SGHRS and CDR2 is YFSETQ. V trimming: 4 bases; J trimming: 5 bases; junction bases outside the gene matches: 7.

The rearrangement links TRBV4-3 to TRBJ1-6, with TRBD1 identical over 8 bases. CDR3 length equals 16 residues. V lost 3 bases to trimming and J lost 4 bases; unmatched junction nucleotides: 5. Germline lookup yields CDR1 LGHNA and CDR2 YSLEER. The CDR3 is CASSQDRVQYNSPLHF. The CDR3 coding sequence is TGCGCCAGCAGCCAGGACAGGGTCCAATATAATTCACCCCTCCACTTT.

The chain combines TRBV5-6 with TRBJ1-5, with unresolved D. Germline V gene sequence: CDR1 SGHDT, CDR2 YYEEEE. This CDR3 is built from 16 residues. V was trimmed by 3 bases and J by 7 bases, leaving 20 bases between them. CDR3 loop: CASSSGHFRGQQPQHF. In DNA, the CDR3 is TGTGCCAGCAGCTCAGGCCACTTCAGAGGGCAACAGCCCCAGCATTTT.

V and J are TRBV6-2 or TRBV6-3 and TRBJ2-1, with TRBD2 as a possible D gene (5 bases). CDR3 size: 15 residues. The V and J ends lost 2 bases and 4 bases respectively, with 12 bases between them. From germline, CDR1 is MNHEY and CDR2 SVGEGT. For the CDR3, the DNA is TGTGCCAGCAGTTACCAAGGACTTACTTACAATGAGCAGTTCTTC. Its translation is CASSYQGLTYNEQFF.

The V and J genes are TRBV15 and TRBJ1-5; D is uncertain. This CDR3 is 14 amino acids long. Trimming left V 0 bases short and J 7 bases short, with 10 bases between. Germline V gene lookup returns CDR1 LNHNV and CDR2 YYDKDF (reference sequence). The CDR3 coding sequence is TGTGCCACCAGCAGAGATAGGAGCAGGCAGCCCCAGCATTTT. Translating it yields CATSRDRSRQPQHF.

This rearrangement joins TRBV5-4 to TRBJ1-2, with 10 bases lining up with TRBD1. CDR3 size: 16 residues. The V gene's germline CDR1 is SGHNT and CDR2 YYREEE (reference sequence). V trimming: 4 bases; J trimming: 4 bases; junction bases outside the gene matches: 10. The CDR3: CASSAWTGGIGYGYTF. CDR3 sequence (DNA): TGTGCCAGCAGCGCCTGGACAGGGGGGATTGGCTATGGCTACACCTTC.

This clone was counted a single time. V is TRBV19 and J is TRBJ1-5; weak D call: TRBD1 (5 bases). Germline V lookup: CDR1 LNHDA, CDR2 SQIVND (reference sequence). This CDR3 comprises 15 residues. The V gene lost 2 bases and the J gene lost 5 bases, with 13 bases spanning the gap. In DNA form, the CDR3 reads TGTGCCAGTAGTATAACGAAGGGAGGGGATCAGCCCCAGCATTTT. It codes for CASSITKGGDQPQHF.

This clone came up a few times. This chain connects TRBV6-1 to TRBJ1-6; D possibly corresponds to TRBD1 (6 bases). This CDR3 has 16 amino acids. V gave up 4 bases and J gave up 5 bases, with 15 bases separating them. Looked up from germline, CDR1 is MNHNS and CDR2 is SASEGT. CDR3 sequence reads: CASSAYRDDNNSPLHF. CDR3 bases: TGTGCCAGCAGTGCCTACAGGGACGATAATAATTCACCCCTCCACTTT.

CDR3 DNA: TGTGCCAGCAGCCAAGGAACGGGGCTGCCTGCCTATGGCTACACCTTC. Protein sequence: CASSQGTGLPAYGYTF. This sequence joins TRBV3-1 (or the pseudogene TRBV3-2) and TRBJ1-2; possibly TRBD1 for D (5 bases). There are 16 residues in the CDR3. CDR1 and CDR2 (germline): LGHDT, YNNKEL (reference sequence). Trimming took off 1 base at V and 4 bases at J, with 16 bases between the two ends.

This rearrangement joins TRBV7-9 to TRBJ1-2; maybe TRBD1 (5 bases). The CDR3 covers 13 residues. Germline CDR1 is SEHNR and CDR2 is FQNEAQ (reference sequence). Deletions cut 8 bases from V and 3 bases from J, with 13 bases between. CDR3 sequence: CASSDMGDYGYTF. The CDR3 nucleotides read TGTGCCAGCTCCGACATGGGGGACTATGGCTACACCTTC.